The next 15 T cell receptor beta chains were all read from a single sample in a study of regulatory T cells in long-lasting Graves disease. Time point in this sample: newly diagnosed GD, antithyroid drugs for less than 3 months. Generation of the TCR library employed RNA extracted from PBMCs. Assembly of TCR beta libraries relied on iRepertoire HTBI primers together with Arm-PCR of CDR3 regions. MiXCR, run by TCRdb on the multiplex PCR reads, gives a single entry per CDR3 protein. This sample has 400,000 to 550,000 distinct CDR3 sequences; 16% occur once, and the top ten carry around a tenth. This same sample was also taken into another study, of T cells in Graves' hyperthyroidism and ophthalmopathy.

Sequenced here: peripheral blood mononuclear cells (PBMCs), sampled at new diagnosis, from a patient treated with antithyroid drugs. Receptor source: a young woman with Graves disease.

This chain joins TRBV27 and TRBJ2-1; D possibly corresponds to TRBD1 (5 bases). This CDR3 contains 13 residues. Trimming left V 8 bases short and J 3 bases short, with 11 bases between. Germline V lookup: CDR1 MNHEY, CDR2 SMNVEV (reference sequence). The CDR3 loop is CASAGKHYNEQFF. The CDR3 nucleotides are TGTGCCAGCGCAGGGAAGCACTACAATGAGCAGTTCTTC.

This clonotype was seen many times. The V gene is TRBV24-1, the J gene TRBJ2-1; 10 nucleotides line up with TRBD1. The CDR3 runs 16 residues. The V segment lost 3 bases and the J segment 3 bases; nucleotides outside the gene matches: 4. Germline V gene sequence: CDR1 KGHDR, CDR2 SFDVKD. The CDR3 region is CATSDRTGGNYNEQFF. The CDR3 coding sequence is TGTGCCACCAGTGATAGGACAGGGGGAAACTACAATGAGCAGTTCTTC.

This clonotype was detected many times. This chain joins TRBV4-2 and TRBJ2-5; 11 positions match TRBD2. V lost 4 bases and J lost 2; bases outside the gene matches: 9. Looked up from germline, CDR1 is LGHNA and CDR2 is YNFKEQ. There are 17 residues in the CDR3. CDR3 DNA: TGTGCCAGCAGCCGACGGACCGGGACTAGCGGTCAAGAGACCCAGTACTTC. It yields the protein CASSRRTGTSGQETQYF.

This clonotype was recorded at least ten times. The chain has TRBV28 and TRBJ2-3; D call uncertain. The CDR3 length is 14 residues. CDR1 MDHEN and CDR2 SYDVKM come from the germline V gene. V was trimmed by 3 bases and J by 3 bases, leaving 10 bases between them. In DNA, the CDR3 is TGTGCCAGCAGTTTTCCTGACTTGACAGATACGCAGTATTTT. This translates into CASSFPDLTDTQYF.

This clonotype has just a few counts. The chain has TRBV18 and TRBJ2-1; D uncertain. The CDR3 is 15 residues long. With 3 bases removed from V and 5 bases from J, the gap between germline ends came to 14 bases. Germline lookup yields CDR1 KGHSH and CDR2 LQKENI. CDR3 DNA: TGTGCCAGCTCACCCGGAGCCCTGGCAGACAATGAGCAGTTCTTC. Translation: CASSPGALADNEQFF.

The CDR3 loop is CASSPEGGLNTEAFF. In DNA, the CDR3 is TGTGCCAGCAGCCCCGAGGGGGGTCTGAACACTGAAGCTTTCTTT. The chain joins TRBV3-1 to TRBJ1-1; maybe TRBD1 (6 bases). Trimming took off 4 bases at V and 0 bases at J, with 12 bases between the two ends. CDR3 length: 15 amino acids. CDR1 and CDR2 (germline): LGHDT, YNNKEL (reference sequence).

The V and J genes are TRBV3-1 and TRBJ2-3, with 7 bases aligning to TRBD2. Germline lookup yields CDR1 LGHDT and CDR2 YNNKEL (reference sequence). CDR3 length: 15 residues. Trimming at V came to 8 bases and at J to 4 bases, leaving 12 bases not matched to a gene. This CDR3 is CASARFGSGADTQYF. CDR3 DNA: TGTGCCAGCGCCCGCTTTGGGAGCGGGGCAGATACGCAGTATTTT.

At least ten counts were recorded for this clonotype. The V gene is TRBV18, the J gene TRBJ2-1, with D perhaps TRBD1 (5 bases). Germline V gene lookup returns CDR1 KGHSH and CDR2 LQKENI. CDR3 size: 16 residues. Trimming left V 1 base short and J 3 bases short, with 13 bases between. The CDR3 loop is CASSPRRQGDYNEQFF. The CDR3, as DNA: TGTGCCAGCTCACCACGGCGGCAGGGTGACTACAATGAGCAGTTCTTC.

This clonotype was observed many times. This rearrangement joins TRBV28 to TRBJ2-3; 12 bases line up with TRBD2. V trimming: 5 bases; J trimming: 3 bases; junction bases outside the gene matches: 12. Germline CDR1 and CDR2: MDHEN and SYDVKM. The CDR3 is 18 residues long. The CDR3 reads CASSLRASGRAGTDTQYF. The DNA of the CDR3 is TGTGCCAGCAGTCTCCGGGCTAGCGGGAGGGCCGGGACAGATACGCAGTATTTT.

At least ten counts were recorded for this clonotype. The V gene is TRBV28, the J gene TRBJ2-3; a possible D gene is TRBD2 (5 bases). The V and J ends lost 7 bases and 3 bases respectively, with 11 bases between them. This CDR3 has 13 amino acids. Germline CDR1 and CDR2: MDHEN and SYDVKM. CDR3 in amino acids: CASTLRETDTQYF. As DNA, the CDR3 is TGTGCCAGCACCTTAAGGGAGACAGATACGCAGTATTTT.

As for this clonotype: Possible read error: a much larger clone is one base away. V and J are TRBV28 and TRBJ2-1; 11 bases align to TRBD2. Germline assignment: CDR1 MDHEN and CDR2 SYDVKM. V shed 10 bases and J 7 bases; nucleotides not matched to a gene: 12. This CDR3 is built from 15 residues. CDR3 region: CATTLTSGILNEQFF. Here the CDR3 DNA reads TGTGCCACCACACTGACTAGCGGGATACTTAATGAGCAGTTCTTC.

In this sample, this clonotype turned up a few times. V and J are TRBV30 and TRBJ1-2; TRBD1 matches 7 bases. Germline V lookup: CDR1 GTSNPN, CDR2 SVGIG (reference sequence). This CDR3 contains 13 residues. CDR3 amino acids: CGWGGGDYYGYTF. Written as DNA, the CDR3 is TGTGGTTGGGGAGGGGGCGACTACTATGGCTACACCTTC. The variable domain in full, completed from reference TRBV30 and TRBJ1-2, reads SQTIHQWPATLVQPVGSPLSLECTVEGTSNPNLYWYRQAAGRGLQLLFYSVGIGQISSEVPQNLSASRPQDRQFILSSKKLLLSDSGFYLCGWGGGDYYGYTFGSGTRLTVV.

This clonotype was counted only a few times. The chain recombines TRBV29-1 with TRBJ2-7; 8 positions match TRBD1. The CDR3 consists of 14 residues. Germline CDR1 is SQVTM and CDR2 is ANQGSEA. After removal of 7 bases from V and 5 bases from J, the junction contained 13 bases not matched to a gene. The CDR3 DNA reads TGCAGCGCTAATCTCGGACAGGGATGGGACGAGCAGTACTTC. It yields the protein CSANLGQGWDEQYF.

The table lists this clonotype with a few counts. V and J are TRBV28 and TRBJ2-5, with D perhaps given as TRBD1 or TRBD2 (5 bases each). The germline V and J ends were trimmed by 2 bases and 2 bases, with 12 bases remaining between them. Germline CDR1 is MDHEN and CDR2 is SYDVKM. The CDR3 extends over 15 amino acids. The CDR3 DNA reads as TGTGCCAGCAGTTTACCGGGGCCAGCTCAAGAGACCCAGTACTTC. Amino acids: CASSLPGPAQETQYF.

This chain connects TRBV19 to TRBJ2-1; 8 positions match TRBD1. CDR1 and CDR2 from the germline V gene are LNHDA and SQIVND (reference sequence). Trimming at V came to 0 bases and at J to 3 bases, leaving 4 bases not matched to a gene. The CDR3 consists of 16 residues. The CDR3 region is CASSIDGQGIYNEQFF. As DNA, the CDR3 is TGTGCCAGTAGTATAGATGGACAGGGAATCTACAATGAGCAGTTCTTC.